One sample yielded the 15 T cell receptor beta chains listed below, sequenced in a study of shared clonotypes between healthy human individuals (TCRdb year 2020). Libraries were built with the immunoSEQ multiplex PCR assay. TCRdb retrieved this table from immuneACCESS and kept in-frame rearrangements only. Not all clones are present; in checked studies, unresolved V genes account for under half, and no reason is known for the remainder. This sample comprises 2 million to 2.5 million clones, around 92% of them detected only once. 0.3% to 0.45% of the sample lies in the top ten. The sequenced sample consisted of naive CD4+ T cells from PBMCs. The cell subset or site label, read with the paper, signifies: CD45RA+ positively selected. The receptors stem from a man between 18 and 29 years old in good health. Some clones in this sample may be carry-over from other donors' samples.

This clone turned up a few times. The chain joins TRBV9 to TRBJ1-4; a possible D gene is TRBD1 (6 bases). This CDR3 has 14 amino acids. Germline loops: CDR1 SGDLS, CDR2 YYNGEE. The V end lost 4 bases, the J end lost 5 bases, and 12 bases lay between the germline ends. CDR3 in DNA: TGTGCCAGCAGCAAGGGACAAGGGAATGAAAAACTGTTTTTT. Translation gives CASSKGQGNEKLFF.

About this clone itself: Other nucleotide sequences from this sample produce the same CDR3. The V gene is TRBV11-2, the J gene TRBJ2-2; 13 nucleotides agree with TRBD2. After removal of 5 bases from V and 7 bases from J, the junction contained 4 bases not matched to a gene. The CDR3 extends over 15 amino acids. Germline assignment: CDR1 SGHAT and CDR2 FQNNGV. CDR3 sequence reads: CASSLGLAGVGELFF. The DNA of the CDR3 is TGTGCCAGCAGCCTCGGACTAGCGGGGGTCGGGGAGCTGTTTTTT.

J is TRBJ2-3 and V is TRBV28; D is uncertain. Deletions cut 5 bases from V and 3 bases from J, with 9 bases between. Germline V CDR1 and CDR2: MDHEN, SYDVKM. The CDR3 consists of 13 residues. The DNA of the CDR3 is TGTGCCAGCAGTCCCCCGGTAACAGATACGCAGTATTTT. It specifies CASSPPVTDTQYF.

Comment on this clone: The same CDR3 is also encoded by other DNA sequences in this sample. This sequence joins TRBV9 and TRBJ2-2; 12 bases match TRBD2. The CDR3 consists of 17 residues. The germline CDR1 and CDR2 sequences are SGDLS and YYNGEE. J gave up 0 bases and V 4 bases, and 4 bases lay outside the gene matches. This CDR3 reads CASSPRTSGTNTGELFF. Here the CDR3 DNA reads TGTGCCAGCAGCCCAAGGACTAGCGGGACGAACACCGGGGAGCTGTTTTTT.

With respect to this clone: This sample also contains other DNA sequences that code for the same CDR3. The V and J genes are TRBV5-1 and TRBJ1-3, with no clear D. Per germline, CDR1 SGHRS and CDR2 YFSETQ. The CDR3 contains 15 residues. V lost 1 base and J 0 bases, leaving 8 bases between the germline ends. The CDR3 DNA follows: TGCGCCAGCAGCTTGACCGGAGACTCTGGAAACACCATATATTTT. Translating it yields CASSLTGDSGNTIYF.

The gene calls are TRBV7-9 and TRBJ1-2; tentative D call: TRBD1 (6 bases). Germline CDR1 SEHNR, CDR2 FQNEAQ (reference sequence). This CDR3 region has 14 residues. Between the trimmed V and J ends, which lost 1 base and 6 bases, there was a span of 12 bases. In DNA form, the CDR3 reads TGTGCCAGCAGCTTAGTTAAGACAGGAGATGGCTACACCTTC. Protein sequence: CASSLVKTGDGYTF.

The chain uses TRBV15 and TRBJ2-5; D perhaps matches TRBD1 (6 bases). V was trimmed by 3 bases and J by 1 base, leaving 12 bases between them. The germline V gene has CDR1 LNHNV and CDR2 YYDKDF (reference sequence). This CDR3 has 15 amino acids. The CDR3: CATSSAGTLQETQYF. In DNA form, the CDR3 reads TGTGCCACCAGCAGTGCCGGGACACTCCAAGAGACCCAGTACTTC.

This clone has only one observation. CDR3 region: CASSEYTGPPTETQYF. The CDR3 nucleotides are TGTGCCAGCTCCGAATATACGGGTCCCCCAACGGAGACCCAGTACTTC. This sequence joins TRBV18 and TRBJ2-5; unclear D gene. Germline lookup yields CDR1 KGHSH and CDR2 LQKENI. V gave up 6 bases and J gave up 5 bases, with 22 bases separating them. This CDR3 contains 16 residues.

CDR3 bases: TGTGCCAGCAGTTTTCAGGGGCGGAGCAATCAGCCCCAGCATTTT. Encoded protein: CASSFQGRSNQPQHF. V is TRBV6-1 and J is TRBJ1-5, with D tentatively TRBD1 (6 bases). Trimming took off 5 bases at V and 1 base at J, with 12 bases between the two ends. The CDR3 has 15 residues. The germline V gene has CDR1 MNHNS and CDR2 SASEGT.

This CDR3 is CASSLRSTSYNEQFF. The CDR3 nucleotides read TGTGCCAGCAGCTTGAGGTCTACCTCCTACAATGAGCAGTTCTTC. The genes are TRBV5-6 and TRBJ2-1; D remains unclear. The germline V and J ends were trimmed by 1 base and 0 bases, with 8 bases remaining between them. Germline CDR1 reads SGHDT; CDR2 reads YYEEEE. The CDR3 sequence is 15 residues long.

The chain employs TRBV28 and TRBJ1-4; TRBD1 matches 9 bases. The CDR3 sequence is 16 residues long. Germline V gives CDR1 MDHEN, CDR2 SYDVKM. The J segment lost 6 bases and the V segment lost 6 bases, leaving 11 bases of the junction unmatched. This chain's CDR3 is CASSLTGTGLYEKLFF. CDR3 DNA sequence: TGTGCCAGCAGCCTAACCGGGACAGGGCTTTATGAAAAACTGTTTTTT.

The chain joins TRBV28 to TRBJ2-1; D gene uncertain. The CDR3 consists of 14 residues. V was trimmed by 1 base and J by 6 bases, leaving 10 bases between them. Germline loops: CDR1 MDHEN, CDR2 SYDVKM. The CDR3 DNA follows: TGTGCCAGCAGTTTATCCGGAAACCTCAATGAGCAGTTCTTC. Translated: CASSLSGNLNEQFF.

The chain recombines TRBV28 with TRBJ2-1; 15 bases are shared with TRBD2. Losses at the gene ends were 5 bases for V and 8 bases for J; bases not matched to a gene: 16. Germline V gives CDR1 MDHEN, CDR2 SYDVKM. The CDR3 is 19 residues long. The DNA for the CDR3 is TGTGCCAGCAGTGGTCGCCCGGGACTAGCGGGGGGACGTGGGCATGAGCAGTTCTTC. Amino acid sequence: CASSGRPGLAGGRGHEQFF.

The chain recombines TRBV18 with TRBJ2-6; D not resolved. Trimming took off 10 bases at V and 1 base at J, with 14 bases between the two ends. Germline V gives CDR1 KGHSH, CDR2 LQKENI. CDR3 size: 15 residues. The CDR3 spells CATQLEQSGANVLTF. The CDR3 DNA reads TGTGCCACCCAGTTAGAGCAATCTGGGGCCAACGTCCTGACTTTC.

This clone was seen a handful of times. The J gene is TRBJ2-7, the V gene TRBV5-4; the D is unclear. V lost 0 bases to trimming and J lost 2 bases, with 0 bases between them. Germline CDR1 SGHNT, CDR2 YYREEE (reference sequence). The CDR3 length is 11 residues. CDR3 residues: CASSLAYEQYF. In DNA, the CDR3 is TGTGCCAGCAGCTTGGCCTACGAGCAGTACTTC.